This TCR beta chain was captured in a study of blood T cells in healthy people across ages. The extraction recovered at least 5 micrograms of total RNA per sample. This CDR3 region has 13 residues. Trimming took off 6 bases at V and 6 bases at J, with 14 bases between the two ends. Primers used in a second PCR of roughly 7 to 12 cycles were a sample-barcoded 5' primer and a J-beta primer mix. Each of the cDNA molecules was tagged by a template-switch adaptor with 12 random nucleotides. Using its own MiXCR run on the 5' RACE reads, TCRdb lists one record per CDR3 protein. The repertoire includes 600,000 or so distinct CDR3 sequences, 25% to 30% of them detected once, and 15% to 19% sits in the top ten.

This clonotype was sampled from a woman aged 80 or over in good health. What was sequenced was blood. The rearrangement uses TRBV12-3 or TRBV12-4 and TRBJ1-1; possibly TRBD1 for D (6 bases). This chain's CDR3 is CASSVRGAAEAFF. The CDR3 DNA sequence: TGTGCCAGCAGCGTCCGGGGGGCGGCTGAAGCTTTCTTT.